This entry describes one TCR beta chain. As yet, its antigen is unknown. A much larger clonotype is one base distant, so this may be a read error. A mixed TRB-A/B primer pool amplified rearranged TRB by multiplex touch-down PCR. TCRdb reanalysed the multiplex PCR reads using MiXCR and keeps one entry per CDR3 protein. The sample has 1,500 to 2,500 distinct CDR3 sequences, more than 25% seen once; the top ten hold approximately 35%. TCR beta rearrangements were amplified from peripheral blood genomic DNA. This entry is derived from a study of T cell repertoires in aging, cancer and after chemotherapy. The CDR3 consists of 13 residues. V lost 7 bases, J lost 0 bases, and 7 bases lay in between. Germline V gene sequence: CDR1 MNHNS, CDR2 SASEGT. Study-level results: Age-matched healthy donors had significantly more diverse, less clonal blood TCR repertoires than untreated cancer patients. Across the chemotherapy interval, each cancer cohort showed higher median generation probability, suggesting thymic rebound.

This receptor was identified in a human donor in good health. This sequence joins TRBV6-1 and TRBJ1-3; D is unclear. Sequencing used blood. CDR3 coding DNA: TGTGCCAGCATAGGGTCCTCTGGAAACACCATATATTTT. Its translation: CASIGSSGNTIYF.